The entry below gives a single T cell receptor beta chain sequence along with its context. Its target is unknown. This record belongs to a study of OX40 agonist ivuxolimab in advanced cancers. Study-wide background: Aged roughly 23 to 79 with a mean of roughly 65 years, they were around 79% male. Prior therapy, whether anti-PD-1, anti-PD-L1 or anti-CTLA-4, was allowed, and roughly 40% had some. Three individuals attained partial responses, comprising one hepatocellular carcinoma case and two cutaneous melanoma cases. General study results and limits: In the 0.1 to 3.0 mg/kg range, CD4+ and CD8+ blood T cells had expanded clonally by week 6.

Data came from immunoSEQ multiplex PCR; TCRdb stores just in-frame clones and leaves some out. The data hold 50,000 to 60,000 clones, with about nine tenths observed a single time. This CDR3 comprises 12 residues. Trimming removed 6 bases at V and 3 bases at J, with 7 bases between. Germline loops: CDR1 MNHEY, CDR2 SVGAGI. V gene TRBV6-5 combines with J gene TRBJ2-3; D not resolved. The sequence derives from an adult with an advanced solid tumor such as melanoma, head and neck, liver or kidney cancer. The specimen was CD4+ or CD8+ T cells sorted from blood, collected in a trial of the OX40 agonist ivuxolimab. CDR3 protein: CASSPGTDTQYF. CDR3 coding DNA: TGTGCCAGCAGCCCCGGGACAGATACGCAGTATTTT.